This T cell receptor (beta chain) was sequenced in a study of OX40 agonist ivuxolimab in advanced cancers. Study context: People in dose escalation had one of these cancers: hepatocellular carcinoma, melanoma, renal cell or head and neck cancer. Overall study results and limits: Those patients achieving a partial response at 0.1-3.0 mg/kg showed among the lowest clonal expansion. At 0.1 to 3.0 mg/kg and by week 6, clonal expansion occurred in CD4+ and CD8+ blood T cells.

Any history of autoimmune disease or systemic immunosuppression disqualified patients. The CDR3 spans 15 residues. The V and J ends lost 0 bases and 6 bases respectively, with 14 bases between them. Germline V lookup: CDR1 LGHNA, CDR2 YNFKEQ. The protocol was immunoSEQ multiplex PCR, while the TCRdb copy is restricted to in-frame clones and leaves out a portion. The sample shows 73,000 or so clones, more than 90% of them seen only once. As regards this clone: Its cognate antigen is unknown.

Sequenced here: CD4+ or CD8+ T cells sorted from blood, sampled in a trial of the OX40 agonist ivuxolimab. This receptor was taken from an adult with an advanced solid tumor such as melanoma, head and neck, liver or kidney cancer. This chain joins TRBV4-2 and TRBJ1-2, with a tentative D call TRBD1 (5 bases). In nucleotides, the CDR3 is TGTGCCAGCAGCCAAGATAAGACGGGGGTTGATGGCTACACCTTC. It encodes CASSQDKTGVDGYTF.